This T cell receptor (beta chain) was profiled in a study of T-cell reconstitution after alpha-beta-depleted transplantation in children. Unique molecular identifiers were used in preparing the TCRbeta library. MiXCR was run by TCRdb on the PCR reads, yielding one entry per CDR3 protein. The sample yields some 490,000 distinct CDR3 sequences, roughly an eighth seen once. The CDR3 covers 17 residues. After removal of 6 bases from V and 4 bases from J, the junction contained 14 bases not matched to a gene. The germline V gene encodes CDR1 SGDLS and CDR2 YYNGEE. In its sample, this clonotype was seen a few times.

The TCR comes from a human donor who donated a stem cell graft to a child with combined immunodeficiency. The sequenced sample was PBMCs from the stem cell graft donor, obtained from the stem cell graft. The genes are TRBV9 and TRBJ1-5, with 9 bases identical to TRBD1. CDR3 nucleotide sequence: TGTGCCAGCATTCCCCTCCGGGACAGGGTGTGGAATCAGCCCCAGCATTTT. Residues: CASIPLRDRVWNQPQHF.